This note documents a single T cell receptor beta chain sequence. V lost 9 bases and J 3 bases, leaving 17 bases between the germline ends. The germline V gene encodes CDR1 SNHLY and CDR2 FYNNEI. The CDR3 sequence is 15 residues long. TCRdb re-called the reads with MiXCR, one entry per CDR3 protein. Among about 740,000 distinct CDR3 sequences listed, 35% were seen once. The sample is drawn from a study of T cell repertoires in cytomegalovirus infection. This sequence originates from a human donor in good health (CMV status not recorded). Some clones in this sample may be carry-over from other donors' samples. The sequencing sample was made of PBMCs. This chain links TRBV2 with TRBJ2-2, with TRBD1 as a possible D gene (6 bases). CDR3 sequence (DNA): TGTGCCAGTCGAAGAGGGGGTTTGGACACCGGGGAGCTGTTTTTT. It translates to CASRRGGLDTGELFF.